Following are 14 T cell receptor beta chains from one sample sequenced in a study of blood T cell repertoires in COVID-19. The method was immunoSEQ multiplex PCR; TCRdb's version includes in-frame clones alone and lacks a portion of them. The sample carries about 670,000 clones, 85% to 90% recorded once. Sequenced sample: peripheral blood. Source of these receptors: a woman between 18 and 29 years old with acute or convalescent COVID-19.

Here the CDR3 DNA reads TGTGCCTGGAGTAGCCCCCTCAAAGACAGGGGATCCCATGGCTACACCTTC. Its translation: CAWSSPLKDRGSHGYTF. This chain joins TRBV30 and TRBJ1-2, with 8 bases that match TRBD1. The CDR3 length is 17 residues. Germline trimming cut 2 bases from V and 6 bases from J; bases unmatched to any gene: 17. Germline CDR1 GTSNPN, CDR2 SVGIG (reference sequence).

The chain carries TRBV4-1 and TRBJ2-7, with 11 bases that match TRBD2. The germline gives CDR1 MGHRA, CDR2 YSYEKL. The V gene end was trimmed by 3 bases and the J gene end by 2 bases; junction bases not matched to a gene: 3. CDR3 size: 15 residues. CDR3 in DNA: TGCGCCAGCAGCCAGACTAGCGGGGCCCCCTACGAGCAGTACTTC. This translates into CASSQTSGAPYEQYF.

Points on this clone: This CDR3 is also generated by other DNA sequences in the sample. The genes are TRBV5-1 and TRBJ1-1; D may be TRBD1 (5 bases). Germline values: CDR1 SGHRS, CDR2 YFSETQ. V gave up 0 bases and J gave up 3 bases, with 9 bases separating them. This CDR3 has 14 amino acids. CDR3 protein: CASSLVGGDTEAFF. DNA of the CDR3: TGCGCCAGCAGCTTGGTTGGGGGGGACACTGAAGCTTTCTTT.

CDR3 sequence (DNA): TGTGCCAGCGGACACCCTAACTATGGCTACACCTTC. Its translation is CASGHPNYGYTF. This rearrangement joins TRBV7-9 to TRBJ1-2, with D maybe TRBD1 (5 bases). Deletions cut 8 bases from V and 0 bases from J, with 7 bases between. The germline V gene has CDR1 SEHNR and CDR2 FQNEAQ (reference sequence). The CDR3 extends over 12 amino acids.

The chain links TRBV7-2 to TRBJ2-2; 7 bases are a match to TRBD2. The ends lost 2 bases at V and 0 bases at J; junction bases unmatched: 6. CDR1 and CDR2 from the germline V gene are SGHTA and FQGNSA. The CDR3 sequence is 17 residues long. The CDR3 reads CASSLLGRGTNTGELFF. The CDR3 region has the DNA TGTGCCAGCAGCTTATTGGGGCGGGGGACGAACACCGGGGAGCTGTTTTTT.

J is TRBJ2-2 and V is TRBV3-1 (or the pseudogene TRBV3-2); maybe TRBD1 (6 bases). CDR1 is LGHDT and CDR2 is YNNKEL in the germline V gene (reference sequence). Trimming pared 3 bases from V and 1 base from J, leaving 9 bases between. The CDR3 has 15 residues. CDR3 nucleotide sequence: TGTGCCAGCAGCCACCCGGGACAGAACACCGGGGAGCTGTTTTTT. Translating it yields CASSHPGQNTGELFF.

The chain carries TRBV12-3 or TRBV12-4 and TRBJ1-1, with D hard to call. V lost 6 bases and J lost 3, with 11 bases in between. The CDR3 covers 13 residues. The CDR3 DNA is TGTGCCAGCAGATCACACAGTGACACTGAAGCTTTCTTT. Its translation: CASRSHSDTEAFF.

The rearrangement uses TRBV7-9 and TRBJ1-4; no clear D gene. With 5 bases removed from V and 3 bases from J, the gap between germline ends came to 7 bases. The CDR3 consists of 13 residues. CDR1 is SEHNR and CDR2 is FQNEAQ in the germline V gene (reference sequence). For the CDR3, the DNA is TGTGCCAGCAGCCTACCCTCTAATGAAAAACTGTTTTTT. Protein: CASSLPSNEKLFF.

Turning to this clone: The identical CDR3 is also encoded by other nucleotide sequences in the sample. The DNA of the CDR3 is TGTGCCAGCAGTTGGGGGACAGGGCCCCAGGAGACCCAGTACTTC. Protein sequence: CASSWGTGPQETQYF. This chain joins TRBV5-6 and TRBJ2-5; TRBD1 aligns across 9 bases. This CDR3 contains 15 residues. V was pared by 5 bases and J by 5 bases, with 10 bases of the junction left unmatched. From germline, CDR1 is SGHDT and CDR2 YYEEEE.

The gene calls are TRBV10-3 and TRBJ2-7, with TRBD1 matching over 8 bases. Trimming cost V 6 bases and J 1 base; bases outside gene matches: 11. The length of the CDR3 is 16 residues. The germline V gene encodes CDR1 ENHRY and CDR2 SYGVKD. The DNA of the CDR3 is TGTGCCATCAGCCGGGTGTCGGGACAGGAATCCTACGAGCAGTACTTC. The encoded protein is CAISRVSGQESYEQYF.

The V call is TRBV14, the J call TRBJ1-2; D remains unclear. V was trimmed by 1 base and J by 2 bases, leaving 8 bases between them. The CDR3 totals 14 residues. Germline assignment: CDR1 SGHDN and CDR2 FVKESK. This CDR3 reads CASSQGILNYGYTF. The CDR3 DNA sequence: TGTGCCAGCAGCCAAGGTATTTTAAACTATGGCTACACCTTC. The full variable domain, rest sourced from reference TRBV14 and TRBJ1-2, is EAGVTQFPSHSVIEKGQTVTLRCDPISGHDNLYWYRRVMGKEIKFLLHFVKESKQDESGMPNNRFLAERTGGTYSTLKVQPAELEDSGVYFCASSQGILNYGYTFGSGTRLTVV.

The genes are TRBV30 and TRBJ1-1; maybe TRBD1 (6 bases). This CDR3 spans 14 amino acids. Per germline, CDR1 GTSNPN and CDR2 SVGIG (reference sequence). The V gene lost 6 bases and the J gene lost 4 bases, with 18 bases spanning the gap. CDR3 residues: CACLQTGGSTEAFF. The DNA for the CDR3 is TGTGCCTGTTTACAGACTGGGGGCTCCACTGAAGCTTTCTTT.

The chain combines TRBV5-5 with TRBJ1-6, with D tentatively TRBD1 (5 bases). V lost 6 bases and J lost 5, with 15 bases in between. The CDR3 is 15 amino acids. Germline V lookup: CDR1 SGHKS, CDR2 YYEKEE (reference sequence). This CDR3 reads CASTPVGQHNSPLHF. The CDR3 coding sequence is TGTGCCAGCACCCCGGTGGGGCAGCATAATTCACCCCTCCACTTT.

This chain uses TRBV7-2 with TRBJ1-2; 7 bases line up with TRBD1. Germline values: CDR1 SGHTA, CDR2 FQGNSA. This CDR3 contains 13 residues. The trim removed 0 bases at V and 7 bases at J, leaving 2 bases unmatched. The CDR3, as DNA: TGTGCCAGCAGCTTAGCAGGGGGCGGTGGCTACACCTTC. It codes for CASSLAGGGGYTF.